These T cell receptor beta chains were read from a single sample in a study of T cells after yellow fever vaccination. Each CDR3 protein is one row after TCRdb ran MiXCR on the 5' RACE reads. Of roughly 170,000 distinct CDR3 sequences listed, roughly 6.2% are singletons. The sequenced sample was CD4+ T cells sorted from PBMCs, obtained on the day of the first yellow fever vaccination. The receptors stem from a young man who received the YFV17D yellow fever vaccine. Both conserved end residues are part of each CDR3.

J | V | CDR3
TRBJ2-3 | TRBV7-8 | CASSLWGTGTDTQYF
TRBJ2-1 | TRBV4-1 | CASSHGRLAGGRDEQFF
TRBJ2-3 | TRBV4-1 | CASRLAGDTQYF
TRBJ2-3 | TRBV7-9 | CASTPKGTNTDTQYF
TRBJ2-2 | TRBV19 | CASRGATNTGELFF
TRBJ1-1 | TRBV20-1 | CSASIRGMNTEAFF
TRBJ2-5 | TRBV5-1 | CASSRQGETQYF
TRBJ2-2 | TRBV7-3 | CASSPDRSTGELFF
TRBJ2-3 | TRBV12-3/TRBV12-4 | CASSGTGVGPDTQYF
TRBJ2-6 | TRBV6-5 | CASSYRPGRSSGANVLTF
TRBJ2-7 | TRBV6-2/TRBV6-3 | CASSNRDRGRSIPYEQYF
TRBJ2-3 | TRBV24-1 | CATSDLRTDTQYF
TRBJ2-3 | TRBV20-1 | CSARYRGFPDTQYF
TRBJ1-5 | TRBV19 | CASSIFPALLQPQHF
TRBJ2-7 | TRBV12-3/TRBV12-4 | CASSPGRTSYEQYF
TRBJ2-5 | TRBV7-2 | CASSLDRGTQYF
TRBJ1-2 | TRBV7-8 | CASSLEQGIVYGYTF
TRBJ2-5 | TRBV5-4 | CASSPRTGQETQYF
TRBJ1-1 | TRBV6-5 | CASRTAAGTEAFF
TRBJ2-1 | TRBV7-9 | CASSWRRDRRINEQFF
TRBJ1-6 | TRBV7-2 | CASGSSRVSPLHF
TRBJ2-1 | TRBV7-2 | CASSPRTSSGEQFF
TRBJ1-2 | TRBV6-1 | CASSEEYSQNF
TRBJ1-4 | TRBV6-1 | CASRRQGATNEKLFF
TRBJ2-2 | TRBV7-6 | CASSLQGGRRNTGELFF
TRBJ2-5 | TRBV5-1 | CASSLFGAGETQYF
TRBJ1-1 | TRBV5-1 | CASSLVAGDTEAFF
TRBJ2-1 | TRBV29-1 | CSAGGLAGHRAYNEQFF
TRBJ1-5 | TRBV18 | CASSQARGNQPQHF
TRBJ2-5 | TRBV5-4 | CASSGFWEETQYF
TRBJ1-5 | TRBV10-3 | CAISSGGNQPQHF
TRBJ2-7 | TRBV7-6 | CASSLPGAGGPYEQYF
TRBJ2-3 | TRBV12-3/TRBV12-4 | CASRRGGPTDTQYF
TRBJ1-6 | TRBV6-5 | CASSLGYGNSPLHF
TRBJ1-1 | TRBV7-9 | CASSLPGQPNTEAFF
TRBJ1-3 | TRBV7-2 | CASSSTGFGNTIYF
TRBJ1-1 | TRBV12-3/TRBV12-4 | CASSLAQEAFF